These 9 T cell receptor beta chains were all obtained from the same sample, sequenced in a study of chemoradiotherapy in HPV16-positive cancers. TCRdb's copy holds only in-frame clones and misses some; the assay was immunoSEQ multiplex PCR. In the table there are more than 7,000 clones, less than 75% of which are singletons. Specimen collection occurred from a patient who underwent chemoradiotherapy. These receptors all come from a human donor with HPV-associated anogenital cancer.

The chain recombines TRBV27 with TRBJ1-2; D possibly corresponds to TRBD1 (6 bases). Trimming pared 5 bases from V and 3 bases from J, leaving 16 bases between. This CDR3 has 15 residues. Germline lookup yields CDR1 MNHEY and CDR2 SMNVEV (reference sequence). CDR3 nucleotides: TGTGCCAGCAGTCCGAACAGGGTAGGGGACTATGGCTACACCTTC. Residues: CASSPNRVGDYGYTF.

The rearrangement links TRBV6-1 to TRBJ1-5; 8 positions agree with TRBD1. CDR3 size: 15 residues. With V trimmed by 5 bases and J by 6 bases, 9 bases remained unmatched. Germline assignment: CDR1 MNHNS and CDR2 SASEGT. The CDR3 here is CASSNSGQGAQPQHF. As DNA, the CDR3 is TGTGCCAGCAGTAATAGTGGACAGGGAGCTCAGCCCCAGCATTTT.

This clone was detected only a few times. The rearrangement uses TRBV6-1 and TRBJ1-1, with 7 bases that match TRBD1. Trimming cost V 3 bases and J 1 base; bases outside gene matches: 5. Germline lookup yields CDR1 MNHNS and CDR2 SASEGT. CDR3 length equals 15 residues. CDR3 in amino acids: CASSEWRGPNTEAFF. The CDR3 DNA sequence: TGTGCCAGCAGTGAGTGGAGGGGGCCGAACACTGAAGCTTTCTTT.

The rearrangement links TRBV2 to TRBJ2-1; D perhaps matches TRBD1 (6 bases). Deletions cut 6 bases from V and 0 bases from J, with 12 bases between. Germline CDR1 is SNHLY and CDR2 is FYNNEI. CDR3 size: 15 residues. CDR3 DNA sequence: TGTGCCAGCAGCACAGGGCTAAACTCCTACAATGAGCAGTTCTTC. This codes for CASSTGLNSYNEQFF.

As DNA, the CDR3 is TGTGCCAGCAGTTTTGTGCGACGCGGGCCCGCACCCCTCCACTTT. Translation: CASSFVRRGPAPLHF. The chain joins TRBV27 to TRBJ1-6; no clear D gene. The CDR3 is 15 amino acids. With 3 bases removed from V and 11 bases from J, the gap between germline ends came to 17 bases. Per the germline V gene, CDR1 is MNHEY and CDR2 is SMNVEV (reference sequence).

The chain uses TRBV5-1 and TRBJ2-7; 11 bases map to TRBD1. Germline trimming cut 3 bases from V and 0 bases from J; bases unmatched to any gene: 11. The CDR3 loop spans 18 amino acids. Germline lookup yields CDR1 SGHRS and CDR2 YFSETQ. In DNA form, the CDR3 reads TGCGCCAGCAGCTCCTCTCCTACCGGGACAGGGGGCTCCTACGAGCAGTACTTC. This sequence encodes CASSSSPTGTGGSYEQYF.

The genes are TRBV6-5 and TRBJ2-7; a possible D gene is TRBD1 (6 bases). From germline, CDR1 is MNHEY and CDR2 SVGAGI. With 6 bases removed from V and 6 bases from J, the gap between germline ends came to 15 bases. The CDR3 is made up of 13 amino acids. In nucleotides, the CDR3 is TGTGCCAGCAGCCAGGGGTACCACAGCGAGCAGTACTTC. Translating gives CASSQGYHSEQYF.

This chain uses TRBV9 with TRBJ2-1, with 10 bases that match TRBD2. V gave up 4 bases and J gave up 9 bases; unmatched junction bases: 7. This CDR3 region has 14 residues. Germline loops: CDR1 SGDLS, CDR2 YYNGEE. The CDR3 DNA reads TGTGCCAGCAGCACGAGCGGGGGGGCCGGTGAGCAGTTCTTC. Its protein product is CASSTSGGAGEQFF. The variable domain in full, completed from reference TRBV9 and TRBJ2-1, reads DSGVTQTPKHLITATGQRVTLRCSPRSGDLSVYWYQQSLDQGLQFLIQYYNGEERAKGNILERFSAQQFPDLHSELNLSSLELGDSALYFCASSTSGGAGEQFFGPGTRLTVL.

This chain joins TRBV5-4 and TRBJ2-7; no reliable D call. The CDR3 sequence is 14 residues long. With 2 bases removed from V and 6 bases from J, the gap between germline ends came to 15 bases. Germline lookup yields CDR1 SGHNT and CDR2 YYREEE (reference sequence). The DNA for the CDR3 is TGTGCCAGCAGCTTTGACGCCAGCGCCGCCGAGCAGTACTTC. Protein product: CASSFDASAAEQYF.